Reported below is one TCR beta chain. This sample was taken from a study of technical replicates of blood from a few donors. Produced via immunoSEQ multiplex PCR; TCRdb's table is partial and in-frame only. The sample holds some 80,000 clones, more than 90% seen once. The CDR3 loop spans 14 amino acids. Germline CDR1 reads KGHSH; CDR2 reads LQKENI. V was clipped by 2 bases and J by 7 bases; unmatched bases: 7. V gene TRBV18 combines with J gene TRBJ1-1; 7 positions match TRBD1. The sequencing sample was made of T cells isolated from PBMCs. The clonotype was recovered from a human donor in good health. CDR3 residues: CASSPRVTGNEAFF. For the CDR3, the DNA is TGTGCCAGCTCACCAAGGGTGACAGGGAATGAAGCTTTCTTT. Drawing the rest from reference TRBV18 and TRBJ1-1, the complete variable domain is NAGVMQNPRHLVRRRGQEARLRCSPMKGHSHVYWYRQLPEEGLKFMVYLQKENIIDESGMPKERFSAEFPKEGPSILRIQQVVRGDSAAYFCASSPRVTGNEAFFGQGTRLTVV.